This T cell receptor beta chain was captured in a study of monozygotic twins with inflammatory bowel disease. With respect to this clonotype: Its antigen is undetermined.

Regarding the study as a whole: Diversity of TCRbeta measured by inverse Simpson was lower in IBD patients than in healthy co-twins.

CDR1 and CDR2 from the germline V gene are MNHNS and SASEGT. This CDR3 region has 16 residues. TCRdb processed the 5' RACE reads again and assigns one entry to each CDR3 protein, with no DNA. Its table records around 450,000 distinct CDR3 sequences. The rearrangement joins TRBV6-1 to TRBJ2-3; there is no DNA to check the TCRdb D call of TRBD1. The sample was blood. The TCR comes from a human donor with ulcerative colitis or Crohn's disease, or a healthy co-twin of an affected twin (not recorded which). CDR3 sequence reads: CASRPAQGAVTDTQYF.